This entry lists 16 T cell receptor beta chains sequenced from one sample in a study of T cells in Graves' hyperthyroidism and ophthalmopathy. Using RNA transcripts as the source, TCR beta CDR3 regions were amplified. The study used the HTBI primer set for a first-round RT-PCR of the TCR CDR3. One entry per CDR3 protein results from TCRdb running MiXCR on the multiplex PCR reads. The sample holds 730,000 or so distinct CDR3 sequences, around 19% seen once. Sequencing input: blood. Source of these receptors: a woman in her forties or fifties with Graves' hyperthyroidism that later progressed to Graves' ophthalmopathy.

This clonotype was detected only a few times. The rearrangement joins TRBV12-3 or TRBV12-4 to TRBJ2-2; TRBD2 agrees at 13 bases. J gave up 3 bases and V 5 bases, and 9 bases lay outside the gene matches. The CDR3 has 18 amino acids. CDR3 amino acids: CASSPWTSGGDYTGELFF. The CDR3 DNA is TGTGCCAGCAGTCCCTGGACTAGCGGGGGTGACTACACCGGGGAGCTGTTTTTT.

This clonotype was seen more than once but under ten times. The junction differs from germline at one of its ends, possibly a read error. The chain employs TRBV7-7 and TRBJ2-7; the D gene is possibly TRBD2 (7 bases). The CDR3 loop spans 13 amino acids. Germline V gives CDR1 SSHAT, CDR2 FNYEAQ (reference sequence). In nucleotides, the CDR3 is TGTGCTAGCAGCCGTGCGGGGGCAAACGAGCAGTACTTC. Residues: CASSRAGANEQYF. Combining the CDR3 with reference TRBV7-7 and TRBJ2-7 gives the whole variable domain GAGVSQSPRYKVTKRGQDVTLRCDPISSHATLYWYQQALGQGPEFLTYFNYEAQPDKSGLPSDRFSAERPEGSISTLTIQRTEQRDSAMYRCASSRAGANEQYFGPGTRLTVT.

V gene TRBV12-3 or TRBV12-4 combines with J gene TRBJ1-2, with D possibly being TRBD1 (5 bases). V was clipped by 3 bases and J by 12 bases, with 20 bases between them. CDR3 size: 14 residues. This CDR3 reads CASSLGLKWATDTF. As DNA, the CDR3 is TGTGCCAGCAGTTTGGGACTGAAATGGGCGACGGACACCTTC.

This clonotype was picked up many times. The V call is TRBV6-1, the J call TRBJ2-1; TRBD2 is a possible D gene (7 bases). Looked up from germline, CDR1 is MNHNS and CDR2 is SASEGT. This CDR3 has 17 residues. V lost 4 bases to trimming and J lost 6 bases, with 22 bases between them. CDR3 DNA: TGTGCCAGCAGTGGCTCCCTGGGGGGGCCGGGGGGCAATGAGCAGTTCTTC. Its translation is CASSGSLGGPGGNEQFF.

The J gene is TRBJ1-6, the V gene TRBV9; D remains unclear. The CDR3 consists of 14 residues. V dropped 4 bases and J dropped 2 bases, with 7 bases sitting between them. Germline CDR1 and CDR2: SGDLS and YYNGEE. The CDR3 bases are TGTGCCAGCAGCACCGAAACCTATAATTCACCCCTCCACTTT. It is translated as CASSTETYNSPLHF.

This clonotype was recorded many times. The chain has TRBV2 and TRBJ1-5, with a possible D match to TRBD1 (5 bases). Deletions cut 6 bases from V and 0 bases from J, with 15 bases between. This CDR3 spans 16 amino acids. Germline V gene data show CDR1 as SNHLY and CDR2 as FYNNEI. This CDR3 reads CASSRLSGDSNQPQHF. The CDR3 DNA is TGTGCCAGCAGCCGACTCTCGGGGGATAGCAATCAGCCCCAGCATTTT.

In this sample, this clonotype turned up many times. The V gene is TRBV20-1, the J gene TRBJ1-5; D unclear. This CDR3 contains 15 residues. V lost 3 bases to trimming and J lost 0 bases, with 12 bases between them. Germline V CDR1 and CDR2: DFQATT, SNEGSKA (reference sequence). The CDR3 bases are TGCAGTGCTAGGGGAACAGAGAATAGCAATCAGCCCCAGCATTTT. Translating gives CSARGTENSNQPQHF.

The chain uses TRBV12-3 or TRBV12-4 and TRBJ1-1, with no clear D. The V end lost 7 bases, the J end lost 3 bases, and 15 bases lay between the germline ends. The CDR3 spans 14 residues. The CDR3 here is CASKKTGVHTEAFF. CDR3 bases: TGTGCCAGCAAGAAGACCGGAGTCCACACTGAAGCTTTCTTT.

The chain recombines TRBV5-1 with TRBJ1-2; D is unclear. Deletions cut 0 bases from V and 8 bases from J, with 8 bases between. From germline, CDR1 is SGHRS and CDR2 YFSETQ. The CDR3 is 12 amino acids. The CDR3 reads CASSLDREGYTF. The CDR3 DNA sequence: TGCGCCAGCAGCTTGGACAGAGAGGGCTACACCTTC.

The sample holds a few counts of this clonotype. This chain links TRBV10-1 with TRBJ2-1; 10 bases are shared with TRBD2. This CDR3 comprises 15 residues. The germline V gene encodes CDR1 WNHNN and CDR2 SYGVQD (reference sequence). V was pared by 4 bases and J by 7 bases, with 7 bases of the junction left unmatched. This CDR3 is CASSASGGGWNEQFF. CDR3 DNA sequence: TGCGCCAGCAGTGCCAGCGGGGGGGGATGGAATGAGCAGTTCTTC.

This clonotype was seen more than once but under ten times. This chain connects TRBV20-1 to TRBJ2-3; D possibly corresponds to TRBD2 (5 bases). This CDR3 is built from 15 residues. The ends were cut back, 3 bases at V and 2 bases at J, with 15 bases in the middle. Per germline, CDR1 DFQATT and CDR2 SNEGSKA (reference sequence). CDR3 in amino acids: CSASKGAGYTDTQYF. CDR3 sequence (DNA): TGCAGTGCTAGCAAGGGTGCGGGTTACACAGATACGCAGTATTTT.

This clonotype came up many times. The junction departs from the called germline gene at one end, perhaps through a read error. The genes are TRBV5-1 and TRBJ1-1; D is undetermined. CDR3 length equals 13 residues. Germline lookup yields CDR1 SGHRS and CDR2 YFSETQ. CDR3 in amino acids: CASSLVSGTEAFF. CDR3 bases: TGTGCCAGCTCTCTCGTCTCGGGCACTGAAGCTTTCTTT.

The rearrangement links TRBV28 to TRBJ2-7; D is tentatively TRBD1 or TRBD2 (5 bases each). The CDR3 is 12 residues long. V gave up 1 base and J gave up 9 bases, with 10 bases separating them. Looked up from germline, CDR1 is MDHEN and CDR2 is SYDVKM. CDR3 coding DNA: TGTGCCAGCAGTTTATTACGGGGCGGGCAGTACTTC. This sequence encodes CASSLLRGGQYF.

Concerning this clonotype: This may stem from a read error, because a much larger clone lies one nucleotide away. The missing conserved phenylalanine or tryptophan at the end of this CDR3 makes a read error likely. This sequence joins TRBV3-1 and TRBJ2-5, with D unclear. CDR1 LGHDT and CDR2 YNNKEL come from the germline V gene (reference sequence). The CDR3 loop spans 15 amino acids. V lost 0 bases, J lost 1 base, and 9 bases lay in between. The CDR3 region is CASSQDLRPQETQYL. The CDR3 DNA reads as TGTGCCAGCAGCCAAGATTTGAGACCCCAAGAGACCCAGTACCTC.

This clonotype came up many times. V and J are TRBV2 and TRBJ2-5, with no clear D. V was cut by 7 bases and J by 7 bases, with 19 bases left in between. CDR3 size: 14 residues. Germline lookup yields CDR1 SNHLY and CDR2 FYNNEI. The CDR3 DNA sequence: TGTGCCAGCAATATGGGTCCCGCGATGGGGACCCAGTACTTC. This translates into CASNMGPAMGTQYF.

The rearrangement links TRBV6-4 to TRBJ2-3; weak D call: TRBD2 (5 bases). Deletions cut 3 bases from V and 14 bases from J, with 15 bases between. The CDR3 length is 12 residues. CDR1 and CDR2 (germline): MRHNA, SNTAGT. CDR3 in DNA: TGTGCCAGCAGTGAAGCGGCACTGGCGGCGTATTTT. This sequence encodes CASSEAALAAYF.